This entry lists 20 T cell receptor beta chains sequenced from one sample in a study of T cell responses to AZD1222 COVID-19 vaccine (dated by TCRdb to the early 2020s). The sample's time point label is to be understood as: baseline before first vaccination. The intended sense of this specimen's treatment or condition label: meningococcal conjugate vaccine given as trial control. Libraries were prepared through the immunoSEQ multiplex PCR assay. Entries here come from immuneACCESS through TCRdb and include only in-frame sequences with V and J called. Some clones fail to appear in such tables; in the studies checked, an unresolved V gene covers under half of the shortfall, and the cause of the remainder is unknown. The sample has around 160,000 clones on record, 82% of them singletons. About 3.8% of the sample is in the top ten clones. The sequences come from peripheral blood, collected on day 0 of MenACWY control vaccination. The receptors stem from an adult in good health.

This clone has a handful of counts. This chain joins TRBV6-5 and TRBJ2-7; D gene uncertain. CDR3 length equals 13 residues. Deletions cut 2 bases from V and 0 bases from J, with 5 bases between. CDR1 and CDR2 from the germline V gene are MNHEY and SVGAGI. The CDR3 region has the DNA TGTGCCAGCAGTTACACAACCTCCTACGAGCAGTACGTC. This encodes CASSYTTSYEQYV.

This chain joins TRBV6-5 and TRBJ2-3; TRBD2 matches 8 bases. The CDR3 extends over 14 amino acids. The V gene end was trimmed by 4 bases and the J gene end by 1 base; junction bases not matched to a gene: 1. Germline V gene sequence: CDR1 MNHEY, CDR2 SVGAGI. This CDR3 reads CASSFSGGTDTQYF. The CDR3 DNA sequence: TGTGCCAGCAGTTTTAGCGGGGGCACAGATACGCAGTATTTT.

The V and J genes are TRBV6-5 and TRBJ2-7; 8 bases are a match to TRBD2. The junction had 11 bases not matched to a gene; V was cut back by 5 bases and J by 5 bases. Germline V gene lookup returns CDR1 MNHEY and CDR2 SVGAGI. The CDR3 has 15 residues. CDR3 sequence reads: CASSNGGEGNHEQYF. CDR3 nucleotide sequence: TGTGCCAGCAGTAACGGGGGGGAAGGGAATCACGAGCAGTACTTC.

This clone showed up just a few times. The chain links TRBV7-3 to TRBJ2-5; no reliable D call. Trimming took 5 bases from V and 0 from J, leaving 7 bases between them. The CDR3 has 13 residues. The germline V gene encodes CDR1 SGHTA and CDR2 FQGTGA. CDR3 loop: CASSRTYQETQYF. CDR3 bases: TGTGCCAGCAGCCGGACGTACCAAGAGACCCAGTACTTC.

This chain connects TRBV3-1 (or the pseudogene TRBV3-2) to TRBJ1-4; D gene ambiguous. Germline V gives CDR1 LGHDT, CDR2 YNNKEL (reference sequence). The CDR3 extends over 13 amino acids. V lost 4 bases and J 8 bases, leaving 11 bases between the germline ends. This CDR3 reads CASSPLPGEKLFF. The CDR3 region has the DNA TGTGCCAGCAGCCCCCTCCCCGGAGAAAAACTGTTTTTT.

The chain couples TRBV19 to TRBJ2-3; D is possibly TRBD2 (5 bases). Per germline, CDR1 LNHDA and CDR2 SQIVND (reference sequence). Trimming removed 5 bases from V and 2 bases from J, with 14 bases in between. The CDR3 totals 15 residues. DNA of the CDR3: TGTGCCAGTAGTCGCCGGGAATATTACACAGATACGCAGTATTTT. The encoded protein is CASSRREYYTDTQYF.

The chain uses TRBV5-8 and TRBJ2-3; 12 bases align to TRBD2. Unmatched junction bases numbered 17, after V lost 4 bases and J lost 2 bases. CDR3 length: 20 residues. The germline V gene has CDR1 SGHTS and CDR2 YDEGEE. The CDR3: CASSGWLGASGGAYTDTQYF. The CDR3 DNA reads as TGTGCCAGCAGCGGATGGCTAGGGGCTAGCGGGGGGGCCTACACAGATACGCAGTATTTT. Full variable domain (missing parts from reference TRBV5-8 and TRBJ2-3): EAGVTQSPTHLIKTRGQQATLRCSPISGHTSVYWYQQALGLGLQFLLWYDEGEERNRGNFPPRFSGRQFPNYSSELNVNALELEDSALYLCASSGWLGASGGAYTDTQYFGPGTRLTVL.

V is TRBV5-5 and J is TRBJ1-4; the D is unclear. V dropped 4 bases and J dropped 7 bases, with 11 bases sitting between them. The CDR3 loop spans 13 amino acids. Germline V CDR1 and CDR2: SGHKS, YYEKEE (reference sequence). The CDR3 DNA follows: TGTGCCAGCAGCGTCGTAGGAGGTGAAAAACTGTTTTTT. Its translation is CASSVVGGEKLFF.

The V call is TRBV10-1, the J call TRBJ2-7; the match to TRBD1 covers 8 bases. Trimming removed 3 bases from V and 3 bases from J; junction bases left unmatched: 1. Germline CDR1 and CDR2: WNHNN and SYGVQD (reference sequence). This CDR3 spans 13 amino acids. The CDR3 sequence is CASSDGTGYEQYF. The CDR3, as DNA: TGCGCCAGCAGTGACGGGACAGGCTACGAGCAGTACTTC.

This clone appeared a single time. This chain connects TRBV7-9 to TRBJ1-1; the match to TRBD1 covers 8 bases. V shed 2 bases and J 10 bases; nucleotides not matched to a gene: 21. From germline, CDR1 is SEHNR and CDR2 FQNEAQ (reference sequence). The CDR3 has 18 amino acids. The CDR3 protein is CASSLSSSGTGARVGAFF. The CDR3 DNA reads TGTGCCAGCAGCTTATCCTCCTCCGGGACAGGTGCCCGGGTCGGAGCTTTCTTT.

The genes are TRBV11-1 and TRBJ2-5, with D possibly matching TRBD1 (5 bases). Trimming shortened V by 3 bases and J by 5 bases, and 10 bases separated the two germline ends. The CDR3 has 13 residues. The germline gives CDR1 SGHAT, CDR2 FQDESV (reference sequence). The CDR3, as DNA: TGTGCCAGCAGCTTGGGCAGGGCCGAGACCCAGTACTTC. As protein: CASSLGRAETQYF.

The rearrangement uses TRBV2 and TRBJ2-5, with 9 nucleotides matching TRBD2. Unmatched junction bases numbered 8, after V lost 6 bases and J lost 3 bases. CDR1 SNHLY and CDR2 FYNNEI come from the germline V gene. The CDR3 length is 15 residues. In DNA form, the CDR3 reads TGTGCCAGCAGCGCTCTAGCGGGGCAAAAAGAGACCCAGTACTTC. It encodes CASSALAGQKETQYF. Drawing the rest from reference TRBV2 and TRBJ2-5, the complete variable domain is EPEVTQTPSHQVTQMGQEVILRCVPISNHLYFYWYRQILGQKVEFLVSFYNNEISEKSEIFDDQFSVERPDGSNFTLKIRSTKLEDSAMYFCASSALAGQKETQYFGPGTRLLVL.

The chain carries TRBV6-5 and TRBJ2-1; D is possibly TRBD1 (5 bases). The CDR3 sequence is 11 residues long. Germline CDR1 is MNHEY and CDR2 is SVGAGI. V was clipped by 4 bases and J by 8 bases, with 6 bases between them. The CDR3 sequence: CASSFRDEQFF. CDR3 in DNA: TGTGCCAGCAGTTTCAGGGATGAGCAGTTCTTC.

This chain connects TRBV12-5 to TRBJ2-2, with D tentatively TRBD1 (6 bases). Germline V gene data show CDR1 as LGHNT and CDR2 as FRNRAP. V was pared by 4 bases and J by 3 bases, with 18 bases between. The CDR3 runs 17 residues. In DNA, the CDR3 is TGTGCTAGTGGTTCGGAAACAGGGTCCGGGGACACCGGGGAGCTGTTTTTT. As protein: CASGSETGSGDTGELFF. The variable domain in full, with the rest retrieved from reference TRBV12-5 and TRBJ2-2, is DARVTQTPRHKVTEMGQEVTMRCQPILGHNTVFWYRQTMMQGLELLAYFRNRAPLDDSGMPKDRFSAEMPDATLATLKIQPSEPRDSAVYFCASGSETGSGDTGELFFGEGSRLTVL.

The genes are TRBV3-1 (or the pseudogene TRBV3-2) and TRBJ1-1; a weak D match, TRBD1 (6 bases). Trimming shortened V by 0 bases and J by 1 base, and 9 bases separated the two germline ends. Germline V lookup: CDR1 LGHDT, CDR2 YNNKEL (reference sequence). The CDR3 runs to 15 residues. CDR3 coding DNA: TGTGCCAGCAGCCAAGAGCCGGGACAGAACACTGAAGCTTTCTTT. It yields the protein CASSQEPGQNTEAFF.

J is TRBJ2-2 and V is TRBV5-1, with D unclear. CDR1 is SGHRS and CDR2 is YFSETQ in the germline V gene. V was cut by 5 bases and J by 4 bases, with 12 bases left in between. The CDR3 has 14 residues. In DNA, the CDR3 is TGCGCCAGCAGTTCTGACACCTTCACCGGGGAGCTGTTTTTT. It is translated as CASSSDTFTGELFF.

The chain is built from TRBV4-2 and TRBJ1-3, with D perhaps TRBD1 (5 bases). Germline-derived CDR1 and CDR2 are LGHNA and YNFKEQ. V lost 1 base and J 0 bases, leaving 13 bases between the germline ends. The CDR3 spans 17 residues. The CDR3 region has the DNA TGTGCCAGCAGCCAAGTGTACACGGGGGGCTCTGGAAACACCATATATTTT. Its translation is CASSQVYTGGSGNTIYF.

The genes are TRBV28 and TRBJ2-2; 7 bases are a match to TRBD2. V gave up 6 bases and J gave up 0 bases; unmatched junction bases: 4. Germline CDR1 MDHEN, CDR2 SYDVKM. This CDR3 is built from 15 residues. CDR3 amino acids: CASSTRGSNTGELFF. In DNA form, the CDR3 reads TGTGCCAGCAGCACGCGGGGGTCGAACACCGGGGAGCTGTTTTTT.

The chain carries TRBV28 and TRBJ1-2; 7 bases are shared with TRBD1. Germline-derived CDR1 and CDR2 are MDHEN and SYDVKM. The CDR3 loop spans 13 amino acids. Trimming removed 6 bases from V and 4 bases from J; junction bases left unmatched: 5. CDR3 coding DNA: TGTGCCAGCAGACCGGACAGGAGCTATGGCTACACCTTC. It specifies CASRPDRSYGYTF.

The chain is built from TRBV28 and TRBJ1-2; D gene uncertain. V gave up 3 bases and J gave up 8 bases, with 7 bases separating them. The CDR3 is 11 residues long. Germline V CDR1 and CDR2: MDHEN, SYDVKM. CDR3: CASSFSGGYTF. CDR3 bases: TGTGCCAGCAGTTTTTCGGGGGGCTACACCTTC.